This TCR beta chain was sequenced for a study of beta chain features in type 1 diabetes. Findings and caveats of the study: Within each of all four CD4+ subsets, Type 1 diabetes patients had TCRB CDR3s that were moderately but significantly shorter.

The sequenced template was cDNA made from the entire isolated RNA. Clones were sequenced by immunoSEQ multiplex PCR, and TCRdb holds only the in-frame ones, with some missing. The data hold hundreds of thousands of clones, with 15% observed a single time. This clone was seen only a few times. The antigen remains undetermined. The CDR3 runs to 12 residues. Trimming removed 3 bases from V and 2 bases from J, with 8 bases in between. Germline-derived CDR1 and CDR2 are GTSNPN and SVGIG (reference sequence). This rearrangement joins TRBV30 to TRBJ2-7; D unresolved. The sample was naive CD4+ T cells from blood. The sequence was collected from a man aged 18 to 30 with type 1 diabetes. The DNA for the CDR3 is TGTGCCTGGAGAGCCCTCACCTACGAGCAGTACTTC. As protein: CAWRALTYEQYF.